This entry lists 4 T cell receptor beta chains sequenced from one sample in a study of blood T cell repertoires in COVID-19. Profiling relied on immunoSEQ multiplex PCR, and the TCRdb table lists in-frame clones only, not all of them. The table lists some 320,000 clones, approximately 85% of them singletons, with just over 7% in the top ten. The source material was peripheral blood. The origin of the receptors is a human donor in a cohort sampled during active COVID-19.

The gene calls are TRBV10-2 and TRBJ2-3, with 15 bases aligning to TRBD2. The J segment lost 2 bases and the V segment lost 8 bases, leaving 5 bases of the junction unmatched. There are 16 residues in the CDR3. CDR1 WSHSY and CDR2 SAAADI come from the germline V gene. CDR3 residues: CASGGLAGGDTDTQYF. In DNA form, the CDR3 reads TGCGCCAGCGGAGGACTAGCGGGGGGGGACACAGATACGCAGTATTTT.

J is TRBJ1-1 and V is TRBV7-9, with D possibly matching TRBD1 (5 bases). This CDR3 region has 16 residues. CDR1 SEHNR and CDR2 FQNEAQ come from the germline V gene (reference sequence). V lost 5 bases and J 1 base, leaving 17 bases between the germline ends. The CDR3 spells CASSRKGEGANTEAFF. As DNA, the CDR3 is TGTGCCAGCAGCCGCAAGGGTGAAGGGGCGAACACTGAAGCTTTCTTT.

The chain employs TRBV3-1 (or the pseudogene TRBV3-2) and TRBJ2-7, with D perhaps matching TRBD2 (6 bases). The CDR3 runs 12 residues. Trimming took 7 bases from V and 4 from J, leaving 11 bases between them. Germline CDR1 LGHDT, CDR2 YNNKEL (reference sequence). CDR3 region: CASKSEGYEQYF. The DNA for the CDR3 is TGTGCCAGCAAGTCGGAGGGGTACGAGCAGTACTTC.

The V gene is TRBV30, the J gene TRBJ1-2; D unclear. The germline gives CDR1 GTSNPN, CDR2 SVGIG (reference sequence). CDR3 length equals 13 residues. V was shortened by 0 bases and J by 8 bases, with 13 bases between the two germline ends. The CDR3 sequence is CAWSVYQRGGYTF. CDR3 DNA: TGTGCCTGGAGTGTGTACCAGCGAGGGGGCTACACCTTC.